The sequence of this T cell receptor (beta chain) was determined in a study of tumor and adjacent non-tumor tissue in lung cancer. No cell sorting was done before RNA was extracted from the tissue. TCRbeta libraries were built with three rounds of nested PCR, modified from ARM-PCR. TCRdb independently ran MiXCR on the multiplex PCR reads; one entry per CDR3 protein. The table shows some 77,000 distinct CDR3 sequences, with less than 75% occurring only once. The germline V and J ends were trimmed by 11 bases and 0 bases, with 23 bases remaining between them. The CDR3 length is 17 residues. This clonotype originated in a woman in her sixties or seventies with non-small cell lung cancer. The rearrangement uses TRBV12-3 or TRBV12-4 and TRBJ2-1; D might be TRBD2 (5 bases). The specimen sequenced was lung tumor tissue. The CDR3 here is CAGTTEDSPYSYNEQFF. DNA for the CDR3: TGTGCCGGTACCACCGAGGACTCGCCATACTCCTACAATGAGCAGTTCTTC.